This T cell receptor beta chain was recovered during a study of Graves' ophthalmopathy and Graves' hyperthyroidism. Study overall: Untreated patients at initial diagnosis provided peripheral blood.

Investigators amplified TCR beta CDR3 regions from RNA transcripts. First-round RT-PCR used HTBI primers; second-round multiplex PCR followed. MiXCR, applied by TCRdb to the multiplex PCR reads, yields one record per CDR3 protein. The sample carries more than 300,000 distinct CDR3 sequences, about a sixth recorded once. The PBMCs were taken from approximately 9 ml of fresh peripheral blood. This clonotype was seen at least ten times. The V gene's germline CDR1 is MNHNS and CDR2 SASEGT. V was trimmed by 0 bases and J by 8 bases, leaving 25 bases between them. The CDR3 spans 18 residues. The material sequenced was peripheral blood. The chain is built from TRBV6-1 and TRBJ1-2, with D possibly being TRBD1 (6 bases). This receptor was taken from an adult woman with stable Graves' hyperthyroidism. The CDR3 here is CASSEARGRGNTARGYTF. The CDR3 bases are TGTGCCAGCAGTGAAGCGAGGGGAAGGGGGAACACCGCGAGGGGCTACACCTTC.